These 13 T cell receptor beta chains were sequenced from one sample in a study of cytomegalovirus exposure and HLA in healthy donors. In the PCR, 60 Vbeta and 13 Jbeta primers were used. Only in-frame clones appear in the TCRdb table, and some are missing; sequencing was by immunoSEQ multiplex PCR. Of around 99,000 clones listed, around 78% are singletons. Sequenced sample: PBMCs. The receptors originated from a man under 40 in good health and CMV-seronegative.

The chain uses TRBV9 and TRBJ2-2, with TRBD1 matching 7 bases. There are 15 residues in the CDR3. Germline loops: CDR1 SGDLS, CDR2 YYNGEE. Trimming took 4 bases from V and 2 from J; bases not matched to a gene: 5. CDR3 nucleotides: TGTGCCAGCAGCTCGGGGACAGTAAACACCGGGGAGCTGTTTTTT. It yields the protein CASSSGTVNTGELFF.

There are a few counts of this clone. The V gene is TRBV28, the J gene TRBJ2-1; D uncertain. The germline V and J ends were trimmed by 2 bases and 0 bases, with 11 bases remaining between them. Germline values: CDR1 MDHEN, CDR2 SYDVKM. This CDR3 contains 16 residues. CDR3: CASSLPGDPSYNEQFF. DNA of the CDR3: TGTGCCAGCAGTTTACCGGGTGACCCCTCCTACAATGAGCAGTTCTTC.

This clone appeared a single time. J is TRBJ2-7 and V is TRBV5-4; TRBD2 matches 7 bases. The germline CDR1 and CDR2 sequences are SGHNT and YYREEE (reference sequence). V trimming: 0 bases; J trimming: 3 bases; junction bases outside the gene matches: 6. The CDR3 sequence is 15 residues long. The CDR3 spells CASSLERGTNYEQYF. CDR3 nucleotide sequence: TGTGCCAGCAGCTTGGAACGAGGGACTAACTACGAGCAGTACTTC. Full variable domain (remainder filled in from reference TRBV5-4 and TRBJ2-7): ETGVTQSPTHLIKTRGQQVTLRCSSQSGHNTVSWYQQALGQGPQFIFQYYREEENGRGNFPPRFSGLQFPNYSSELNVNALELDDSALYLCASSLERGTNYEQYFGPGTRLTVT.

For this clone: The junction departs from the called germline gene at one end, perhaps through a read error. The chain recombines TRBV6-1 with TRBJ2-7; D call uncertain. The germline CDR1 and CDR2 sequences are MNHNS and SASEGT. The CDR3 consists of 15 residues. CDR3 nucleotides: TGTGCCAGCAGTGAAGGTCCGGTATTCCTACGAGCAGGCACCTTC. Protein product: CASSEGPVFLRAGTF.

This clone was seen more than once but under ten times. The V gene is TRBV7-3, the J gene TRBJ1-6, with no clear D. With 2 bases removed from V and 8 bases from J, the gap between germline ends came to 7 bases. The CDR3 length is 13 residues. Germline V gene sequence: CDR1 SGHTA, CDR2 FQGTGA. CDR3 sequence: CASSLWADSPLHF. The CDR3 region has the DNA TGTGCCAGCAGCTTATGGGCAGATTCACCCCTCCACTTT.

This chain joins TRBV2 and TRBJ2-1; weak D call: TRBD2 (7 bases). Trimming left V 3 bases short and J 0 bases short, with 15 bases between. Germline V lookup: CDR1 SNHLY, CDR2 FYNNEI. The CDR3 extends over 17 amino acids. Written as DNA, the CDR3 is TGTGCCAGCAGTGAGGGGGGCGGGAGCTCCTCCTACAATGAGCAGTTCTTC. Translating gives CASSEGGGSSSYNEQFF. The variable domain in full, with the rest retrieved from reference TRBV2 and TRBJ2-1, is EPEVTQTPSHQVTQMGQEVILRCVPISNHLYFYWYRQILGQKVEFLVSFYNNEISEKSEIFDDQFSVERPDGSNFTLKIRSTKLEDSAMYFCASSEGGGSSSYNEQFFGPGTRLTVL.

This chain uses TRBV10-1 with TRBJ1-5; D unresolved. The CDR3 has 13 amino acids. In germline, CDR1 is WNHNN, CDR2 SYGVQD (reference sequence). The V gene lost 9 bases and the J gene lost 7 bases, with 16 bases spanning the gap. DNA for the CDR3: TGCGCCAGTTCTCGGGGTGACGGGCAGCCCCAGCATTTT. This translates into CASSRGDGQPQHF.

The chain employs TRBV10-3 and TRBJ2-3, with D hard to call. The CDR3 has 14 amino acids. Germline-derived CDR1 and CDR2 are ENHRY and SYGVKD. The V gene lost 4 bases and the J gene lost 2 bases, with 10 bases spanning the gap. Here the CDR3 DNA reads TGTGCCATCAGTGTGGCCCCCCCCACAGATACGCAGTATTTT. Residues: CAISVAPPTDTQYF.

The rearrangement joins TRBV19 to TRBJ1-6; unclear D gene. Trimming pared 3 bases from V and 9 bases from J, leaving 12 bases between. CDR3 length: 14 amino acids. The germline CDR1 and CDR2 sequences are LNHDA and SQIVND (reference sequence). The CDR3 sequence is CASSMEMRGSPLHF. The CDR3 DNA reads as TGTGCCAGTAGTATGGAGATGCGCGGTTCACCCCTCCACTTT. The entire variable domain, with the rest obtained from reference TRBV19 and TRBJ1-6, is as follows: DGGITQSPKYLFRKEGQNVTLSCEQNLNHDAMYWYRQDPGQGLRLIYYSQIVNDFQKGDIAEGYSVSREKKESFPLTVTSAQKNPTAFYLCASSMEMRGSPLHFGNGTRLTVT.

The V and J genes are TRBV5-1 and TRBJ2-7; D may be TRBD2 (7 bases). Per germline, CDR1 SGHRS and CDR2 YFSETQ. The CDR3 has 18 residues. V gave up 0 bases and J gave up 4 bases, with 23 bases separating them. CDR3 amino acids: CASSLGYGGHRAMYEQYF. Written as DNA, the CDR3 is TGCGCCAGCAGCTTGGGGTACGGGGGGCACCGTGCAATGTACGAGCAGTACTTC.

CDR3 amino acids: CASSPPIYSSTDTQYF. CDR3 nucleotide sequence: TGTGCCAGCTCACCACCGATCTACAGTAGCACAGATACGCAGTATTTT. The chain employs TRBV18 and TRBJ2-3; the D is unclear. CDR3 length equals 16 residues. Per the germline V gene, CDR1 is KGHSH and CDR2 is LQKENI. Trimming left V 0 bases short and J 0 bases short, with 10 bases between.

CDR3: CASSRRTGETQYF. DNA for the CDR3: TGTGCCAGCAGTCGACGGACAGGGGAGACCCAGTACTTC. The chain couples TRBV25-1 to TRBJ2-5, with TRBD1 matching 8 bases. V was clipped by 5 bases and J by 5 bases; unmatched bases: 4. CDR1 MGHDK and CDR2 SYGVNS come from the germline V gene. The CDR3 runs 13 residues.

This chain links TRBV10-3 with TRBJ1-1; possibly TRBD1 for D (5 bases). The CDR3 covers 15 residues. Germline CDR1 ENHRY, CDR2 SYGVKD. With 10 bases removed from V and 1 base from J, the gap between germline ends came to 19 bases. In nucleotides, the CDR3 is TGTGCCACGTCAGGGAGGCAGGGCCCGAACACTGAAGCTTTCTTT. It is translated as CATSGRQGPNTEAFF.